The rows below give T cell receptor beta chains drawn from one sample of a study of T cell responses to AZD1222 COVID-19 vaccine. Measured with immunoSEQ multiplex PCR; TCRdb has only the in-frame clones, and not every one. The sample shows approximately 100,000 clones, about nine tenths of them seen only once. The sequencing here drew on peripheral blood, taken on day 0 of AZD1222 vaccination. The source of these receptors is an adult in good health. Each CDR3 is given with its conserved first and last residue.

V gene	CDR3 protein
TRBV7-9	CASSLVEGGLNYGYTF
TRBV28	CASSLFRLAGGNTDTQYF
TRBV3-1/TRBV3-2	CASSRLDRGNEKLFF
TRBV6-4	CASGPGLAGYNEQFF
TRBV15	CATSRATGRGFNYGYTF
TRBV5-1	CASSGRQGNTEAFF
TRBV29-1	CSGGQGNEKLFF
TRBV7-2	CASSLDGSGPHSPLHF
TRBV25-1	CASSEYSGNTIYF
TRBV3-1/TRBV3-2	CASSLTSLYGYTF
TRBV6-5	CASSLANTEAFF
TRBV15	CATSPRDRGYGYTF
TRBV19	CASSDSPAPGNEQFF
TRBV11-2	CASSHPFGGRADTQYF
TRBV30	CAWSKDRVYEQYF
TRBV4-1	CASSQGQGGLSPLHF
TRBV5-5	CASSLEWGSSPLHF
TRBV5-6	CASSFSLVWEYGYTF
TRBV3-1/TRBV3-2	CASSQMAGLGSPLHF
TRBV6-5	CASRQTTYNSPLHF
TRBV11-3	CASSSTSGSVQAFF
TRBV30	CAWNRGLSYEQYF
TRBV5-1	CASSGDTNTGELFF
TRBV4-1	CASSQGGGTYEQYF
TRBV3-1/TRBV3-2	CASSQSRYNEQFF
TRBV15	CATKEKTNEKLFF
TRBV9	CASSVLNTGVETQYF
TRBV7-9	CASSLFGTEAFF
TRBV27	CASSLWAGGSNQPQHF
TRBV7-8	CASSFRQGGEAETQYF
TRBV7-3	CASSLGRNTEAFF
TRBV12-3/TRBV12-4	CASNSGVNEKLFF
TRBV9	CASSVGGSSYEQYF
TRBV5-3	CARSPRVGRRSPLHF
TRBV6-5	CASSSLGAYEQYF
TRBV3-1/TRBV3-2	CASSQDYGLSIEQYF
TRBV19	CASSIWGGNQPQHF
TRBV7-2	CASSLFFDRRSYNSPLHF
TRBV19	CASSPGQGIYGYTF
TRBV4-2	CASSQVSLGSTEAFF
TRBV9	CASSVEESSGNTIYF
TRBV23-1	CASSQWEGENRNEKLFF
TRBV6-5	CACKQEKNYGYTF
TRBV5-1	CASSLEQPTNTEAFF
TRBV5-1	CASSYGTRGDTQYF
TRBV4-1	CASSQDAIGRTIYF
TRBV13	CASSWQYLGGGNTIYF
TRBV27	CASSLDSPGPDTQYF
TRBV6-5	CATLFRVDTGELFF
TRBV6-4	CASSDSLAGADTQYF
TRBV7-3	CASSPGDVNTGELFF
TRBV2	CASGTGGSNNQPQHF
TRBV5-4	CASSLGRSDTQYF